This TCR beta chain originates from a study of CD8+ T cells in alopecia areata. Turning to the study itself: Among treated patients, oral tofacitinib was administered at 5 to 10 mg twice daily.

Sequencing relied on a cDNA template that was reverse transcribed from extracted RNA. Clones were read by immunoSEQ multiplex PCR, and TCRdb kept only the in-frame ones, dropping some. Here the sample spans some 150,000 clones, less than 80% being singletons. V was trimmed by 6 bases and J by 0 bases, leaving 9 bases between them. This CDR3 spans 14 amino acids. Germline loops: CDR1 MNHEY, CDR2 SVGAGI. Using a FACSAria, the CD4+ and CD8+ T cells were sorted from the PBMCs. This clone appeared once. This clonotype was sampled from a human donor with alopecia areata. The sequences come from CD8+ T cells sorted from blood, collected at week 0. This rearrangement joins TRBV6-5 to TRBJ1-3; D ambiguous. Written as DNA, the CDR3 is TGTGCCAGCAGATTCGGTGTCTCTGGAAACACCATATATTTT. It yields the protein CASRFGVSGNTIYF.